Below are 22 T cell receptor beta chains sequenced from a single sample in a study of control samples from healthy donors and cancer patients. Clones were read by immunoSEQ multiplex PCR, and TCRdb kept only the in-frame ones, dropping some. The sample contains 140,000 or so clones, over 90% of which appear only once. Sequencing used PBMCs. The receptors were gathered from a man between 60 and 75 years old with colorectal cancer.

The CDR3 loop is CASTQEGRDTDTQYF. In DNA, the CDR3 is TGTGCCAGTACCCAGGAGGGGCGGGACACAGATACGCAGTATTTT. V is TRBV19 and J is TRBJ2-3; a weak D match, TRBD2 (6 bases). Deletions cut 7 bases from V and 2 bases from J, with 16 bases between. The CDR3 sequence is 15 residues long. In germline, CDR1 is LNHDA, CDR2 SQIVND (reference sequence).

This clone was detected only a few times. The V gene is TRBV5-4, the J gene TRBJ1-1; tentatively, D is TRBD1 (5 bases). From germline, CDR1 is SGHNT and CDR2 YYREEE (reference sequence). The CDR3 consists of 15 residues. Trimming left V 2 bases short and J 1 base short, with 12 bases between. CDR3 nucleotides: TGTGCCAGCAGCTTACCCGGGACTGGGAACACTGAAGCTTTCTTT. Protein product: CASSLPGTGNTEAFF.

V gene TRBV30 combines with J gene TRBJ1-1, with 8 positions matching TRBD1. Germline CDR1 and CDR2: GTSNPN and SVGIG (reference sequence). The CDR3 runs 14 residues. J lost 5 bases, V lost 2 bases, and 7 bases had no gene match. In DNA, the CDR3 is TGTGCCTGGAGTCCCGGACAGGGTTTGACTGAAGCTTTCTTT. Amino acids: CAWSPGQGLTEAFF.

This clone occurred once. The chain links TRBV5-4 to TRBJ2-1; 7 positions agree with TRBD1. Losses at the gene ends were 3 bases for V and 10 bases for J; bases not matched to a gene: 13. CDR3 size: 15 residues. Germline V lookup: CDR1 SGHNT, CDR2 YYREEE (reference sequence). CDR3: CASSSAGTDHTEQFF. The DNA of the CDR3 is TGTGCCAGCAGCTCGGCCGGGACAGACCACACCGAGCAGTTCTTC.

This chain connects TRBV2 to TRBJ1-5; perhaps TRBD1 as D (6 bases). Germline-derived CDR1 and CDR2 are SNHLY and FYNNEI. The CDR3 is 15 residues long. Trimming left V 4 bases short and J 1 base short, with 11 bases between. The CDR3 is CASSAQGRSNQPQHF. CDR3 bases: TGTGCCAGCAGTGCACAGGGACGGAGCAATCAGCCCCAGCATTTT.

V and J are TRBV19 and TRBJ2-1, with D tentatively TRBD1 or TRBD2 (6 bases each). Trimming stripped 8 bases from V and 6 bases from J, with 8 bases between. From germline, CDR1 is LNHDA and CDR2 SQIVND (reference sequence). The CDR3 length is 11 residues. CDR3 DNA sequence: TGTGCCAGTGGGGGGCTCAATGAGCAGTTCTTC. It translates to CASGGLNEQFF.

J is TRBJ1-1 and V is TRBV27, with D uncertain. The V end lost 8 bases, the J end lost 4 bases, and 17 bases lay between the germline ends. CDR1 MNHEY and CDR2 SMNVEV come from the germline V gene (reference sequence). CDR3 length: 14 residues. Written as DNA, the CDR3 is TGTGCCAGCTTTGGGAGCGCCTTTGGCACTGAAGCTTTCTTT. Translation gives CASFGSAFGTEAFF.

The rearrangement uses TRBV18 and TRBJ1-5, with no clear D. The length of the CDR3 is 14 residues. The V gene's germline CDR1 is KGHSH and CDR2 LQKENI. V lost 2 bases, J lost 0 bases, and 5 bases lay in between. The CDR3 sequence: CASSPATSNQPQHF. In nucleotides, the CDR3 is TGTGCCAGCTCACCAGCGACTAGCAATCAGCCCCAGCATTTT.

The V gene is TRBV10-3, the J gene TRBJ2-2, with D possibly TRBD1 on 6 matching bases. Looked up from germline, CDR1 is ENHRY and CDR2 is SYGVKD. This CDR3 comprises 15 residues. With 10 bases removed from V and 0 bases from J, the gap between germline ends came to 15 bases. This CDR3 is CATGHGTTNTGELFF. CDR3 DNA: TGTGCCACAGGCCACGGGACAACGAACACCGGGGAGCTGTTTTTT.

The chain recombines TRBV6-2 or TRBV6-3 with TRBJ1-5, with D unclear. Germline V gene data show CDR1 as MNHEY and CDR2 as SVGEGT. This CDR3 spans 13 amino acids. Trimming removed 4 bases at V and 7 bases at J, with 11 bases between. The CDR3: CASSWALGQPQHF. CDR3 nucleotide sequence: TGTGCCAGCAGTTGGGCCCTCGGACAGCCCCAGCATTTT.

This clone was observed a handful of times. The genes are TRBV14 and TRBJ2-1; a weak D match, TRBD1 (6 bases). Trimming left V 1 base short and J 8 bases short, with 12 bases between. The length of the CDR3 is 14 residues. Per the germline V gene, CDR1 is SGHDN and CDR2 is FVKESK. For the CDR3, the DNA is TGTGCCAGCAGCCAAGTTTGGGGGCGGGATGAGCAGTTCTTC. This translates into CASSQVWGRDEQFF.

V usage is TRBV3-1 (or the pseudogene TRBV3-2) and J usage is TRBJ2-3, with D maybe TRBD1 (5 bases). With 0 bases removed from V and 5 bases from J, the gap between germline ends came to 6 bases. This CDR3 contains 13 residues. The germline gives CDR1 LGHDT, CDR2 YNNKEL (reference sequence). CDR3 sequence reads: CASSQDRGDTQYF. DNA of the CDR3: TGTGCCAGCAGCCAAGATAGGGGAGATACGCAGTATTTT.

The count of this clone is one. J is TRBJ1-4 and V is TRBV5-6; 8 nucleotides match TRBD1. This CDR3 region has 18 residues. J gave up 4 bases and V 1 base, and 12 bases lay outside the gene matches. Germline values: CDR1 SGHDT, CDR2 YYEEEE. CDR3 protein: CASSLLRQGALGNEKLFF. In DNA form, the CDR3 reads TGTGCCAGCAGCTTGCTTAGGCAGGGGGCGCTTGGTAATGAAAAACTGTTTTTT.

This chain connects TRBV9 to TRBJ2-3; D uncertain. The germline gives CDR1 SGDLS, CDR2 YYNGEE. Trimming left V 4 bases short and J 0 bases short, with 3 bases between. The CDR3 is 12 residues long. The chain's CDR3 is CASSPSTDTQYF. In nucleotides, the CDR3 is TGTGCCAGCAGCCCCAGCACAGATACGCAGTATTTT.

J is TRBJ1-4 and V is TRBV7-9; the D gene is possibly TRBD1 (6 bases). The CDR3 has 15 residues. CDR1 is SEHNR, CDR2 FQNEAQ, per germline (reference sequence). V dropped 2 bases and J dropped 4 bases, with 11 bases sitting between them. The CDR3 nucleotides are TGTGCCAGCAGCTTACCAACAGGGCGTAATGAAAAACTGTTTTTT. This gives the protein CASSLPTGRNEKLFF.

The chain carries TRBV5-4 and TRBJ2-6; possible D gene TRBD1, 6 bases. The CDR3 runs 15 residues. The ends were cut back, 6 bases at V and 0 bases at J, with 10 bases in the middle. Germline CDR1 reads SGHNT; CDR2 reads YYREEE (reference sequence). The CDR3, as DNA: TGTGCCAGCACAGGGGAAAACTCTGGGGCCAACGTCCTGACTTTC. Translated: CASTGENSGANVLTF.

This clone is a singleton in its sample. The J gene is TRBJ1-2, the V gene TRBV18; D perhaps matches TRBD1 (5 bases). This CDR3 has 15 amino acids. V was shortened by 1 base and J by 1 base, with 10 bases between the two germline ends. Germline-derived CDR1 and CDR2 are KGHSH and LQKENI. The CDR3 nucleotides read TGTGCCAGCTCACCACGGGACGGAAGTAACTATGGCTACACCTTC. Encoded protein: CASSPRDGSNYGYTF.

This clone was seen only a few times. This chain joins TRBV12-3 or TRBV12-4 and TRBJ1-5; D gene unclear. Trimming pared 6 bases from V and 8 bases from J, leaving 11 bases between. The CDR3 contains 12 residues. The CDR3 sequence: CASSTPGKPQHF. The CDR3 nucleotides are TGTGCCAGCAGCACTCCTGGGAAGCCCCAGCATTTT.

The chain recombines TRBV28 with TRBJ2-1; D possibly uses TRBD1 or TRBD2 (6 bases each). This CDR3 is built from 17 residues. Germline V lookup: CDR1 MDHEN, CDR2 SYDVKM. Between the trimmed V and J ends, which lost 4 bases and 1 base, there was a span of 17 bases. Here the CDR3 reads CASSSSGAPRSYNEQFF. The CDR3 nucleotides are TGTGCCAGCAGTTCCTCGGGGGCCCCGAGGTCCTACAATGAGCAGTTCTTC. Full variable domain (rest looked up from reference TRBV28 and TRBJ2-1): DVKVTQSSRYLVKRTGEKVFLECVQDMDHENMFWYRQDPGLGLRLIYFSYDVKMKEKGDIPEGYSVSREKKERFSLILESASTNQTSMYLCASSSSGAPRSYNEQFFGPGTRLTVL.

The chain recombines TRBV2 with TRBJ1-5, with TRBD1 matching 8 bases. Germline-derived CDR1 and CDR2 are SNHLY and FYNNEI. The CDR3 spans 13 residues. The trim removed 6 bases at V and 6 bases at J, leaving 4 bases unmatched. CDR3 in DNA: TGTGCCAGCAGGGACAGGGAAGGTCAGCCCCAGCATTTT. Its protein is CASRDREGQPQHF.

This clone was detected only once. The rearrangement uses TRBV9 and TRBJ1-2; D is possibly TRBD1 (6 bases). Germline lookup yields CDR1 SGDLS and CDR2 YYNGEE. There are 13 residues in the CDR3. Trimming removed 3 bases from V and 1 base from J, with 7 bases in between. Written as DNA, the CDR3 is TGTGCCAGCAGCGGGACAGTTAACTATGGCTACACCTTC. Protein: CASSGTVNYGYTF. The entire variable domain, with the rest obtained from reference TRBV9 and TRBJ1-2, is as follows: DSGVTQTPKHLITATGQRVTLRCSPRSGDLSVYWYQQSLDQGLQFLIQYYNGEERAKGNILERFSAQQFPDLHSELNLSSLELGDSALYFCASSGTVNYGYTFGSGTRLTVV.

The genes are TRBV6-5 and TRBJ1-1; possible D gene TRBD1, 5 bases. CDR1 and CDR2 from the germline V gene are MNHEY and SVGAGI. This CDR3 is 15 amino acids long. The V gene lost 8 bases and the J gene lost 1 base, with 17 bases spanning the gap. The CDR3 protein is CASQTRGRRNTEAFF. In DNA, the CDR3 is TGTGCCAGCCAGACGAGGGGACGGAGGAACACTGAAGCTTTCTTT.